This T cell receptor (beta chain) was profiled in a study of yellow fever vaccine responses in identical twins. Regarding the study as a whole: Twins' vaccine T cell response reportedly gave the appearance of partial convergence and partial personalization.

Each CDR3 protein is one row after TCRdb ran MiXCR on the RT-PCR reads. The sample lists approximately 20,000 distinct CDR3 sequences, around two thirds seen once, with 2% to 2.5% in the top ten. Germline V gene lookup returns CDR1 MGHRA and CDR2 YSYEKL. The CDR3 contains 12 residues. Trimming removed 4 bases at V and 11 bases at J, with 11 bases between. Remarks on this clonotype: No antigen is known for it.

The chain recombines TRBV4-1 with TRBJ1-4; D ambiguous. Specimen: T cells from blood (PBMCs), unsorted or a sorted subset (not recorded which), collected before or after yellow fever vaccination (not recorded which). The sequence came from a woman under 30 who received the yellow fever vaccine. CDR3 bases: TGCGCCAGCAGCCGACCGCTAGGGAAACTGTTTTTT. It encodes CASSRPLGKLFF.